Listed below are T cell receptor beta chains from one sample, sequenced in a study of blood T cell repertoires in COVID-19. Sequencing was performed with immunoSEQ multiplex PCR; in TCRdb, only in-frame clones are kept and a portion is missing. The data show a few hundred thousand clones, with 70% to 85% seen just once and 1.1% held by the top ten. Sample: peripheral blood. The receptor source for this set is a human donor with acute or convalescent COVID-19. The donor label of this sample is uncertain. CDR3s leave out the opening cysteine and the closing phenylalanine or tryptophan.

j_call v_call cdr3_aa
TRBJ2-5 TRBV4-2 ASSLQLDRAYQETQY
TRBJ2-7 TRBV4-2 ASSQVWTSGGPSSYEQY
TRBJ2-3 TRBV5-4 ASSLYGGGEY
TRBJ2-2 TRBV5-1 ASSLTGNTGELF
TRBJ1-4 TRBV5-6 ASSSGPEKLF
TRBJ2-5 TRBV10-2 ASSGGRNQETQY
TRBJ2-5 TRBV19 ASSPWTSPETQY
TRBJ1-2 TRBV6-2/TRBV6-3 ASSYSGGDYGYT
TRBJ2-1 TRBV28 ASSRGTSGGPDEQF
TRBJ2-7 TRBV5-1 ASSLQGTGPYEQY
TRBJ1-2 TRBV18 ASSPTPGQGLGYT
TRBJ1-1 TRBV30 AWRKAGENTEAF
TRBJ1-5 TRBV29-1 SVKRGSNQPQH
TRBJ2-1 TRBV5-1 ASTGGQPPYNEQF
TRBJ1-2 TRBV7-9 ASSPTGNYGYT
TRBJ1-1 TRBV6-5 ASSFGQGMTEAF
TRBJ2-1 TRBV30 AWSPTSGPNNEQF
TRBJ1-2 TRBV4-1 ASSPLGVGTGGNYGYT
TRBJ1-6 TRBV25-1 ASSGRVGGNSPLH
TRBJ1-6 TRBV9 ASSVEGQGNSPLH
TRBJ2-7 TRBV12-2 ASRFEGSGSYEQY
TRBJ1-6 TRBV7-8 ASSFLSYNSPLH
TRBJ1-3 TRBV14 ASSHVRGYFGNTIY
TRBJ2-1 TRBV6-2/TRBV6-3 ASSNGIQEVDEQF
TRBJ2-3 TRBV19 ASSILTGTATDTQY
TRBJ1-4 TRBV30 AWSSFGQGQGANEKLF
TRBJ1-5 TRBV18 ASSPTRAGGVQPQH
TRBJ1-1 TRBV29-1 SVARGSNTEAF
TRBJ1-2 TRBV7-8 ASSLVGEANYGYT
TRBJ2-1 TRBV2 ASAGGLSYNEQF
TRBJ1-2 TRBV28 ASSGRSRNRGYGYT
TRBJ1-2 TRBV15 ATSRDRGLGYGYT
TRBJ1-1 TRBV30 AWRSHGGPNTEAF
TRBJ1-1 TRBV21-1 ASSPLGGARFGTEAF
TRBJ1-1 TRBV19 ASQGFKGTEAF
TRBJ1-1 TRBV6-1 ASSSIGTGDTEAF
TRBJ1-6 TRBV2 ASKGENNSPLH
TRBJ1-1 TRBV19 ASRPQPGLNTEAF
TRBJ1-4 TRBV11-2 ASSLQEGVVKLF